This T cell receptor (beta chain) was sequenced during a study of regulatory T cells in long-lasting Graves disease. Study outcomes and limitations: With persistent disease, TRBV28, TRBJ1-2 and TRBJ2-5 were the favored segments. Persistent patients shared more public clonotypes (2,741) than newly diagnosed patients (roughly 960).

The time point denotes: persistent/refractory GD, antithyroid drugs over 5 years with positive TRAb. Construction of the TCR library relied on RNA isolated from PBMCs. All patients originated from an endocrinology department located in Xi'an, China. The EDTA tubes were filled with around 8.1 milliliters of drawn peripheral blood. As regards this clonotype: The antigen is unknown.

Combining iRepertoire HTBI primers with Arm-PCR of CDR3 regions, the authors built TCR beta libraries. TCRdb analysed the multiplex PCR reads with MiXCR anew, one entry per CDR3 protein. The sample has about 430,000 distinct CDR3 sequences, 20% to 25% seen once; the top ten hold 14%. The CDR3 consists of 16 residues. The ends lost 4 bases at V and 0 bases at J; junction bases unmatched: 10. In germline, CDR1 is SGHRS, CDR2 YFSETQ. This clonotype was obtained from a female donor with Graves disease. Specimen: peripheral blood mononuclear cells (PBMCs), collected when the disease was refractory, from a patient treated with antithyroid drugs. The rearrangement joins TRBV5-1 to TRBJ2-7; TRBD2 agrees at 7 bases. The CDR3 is CASSPGVSGGSYEQYF. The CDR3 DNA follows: TGCGCCAGCAGCCCTGGCGTATCGGGAGGCTCCTACGAGCAGTACTTC.